The entry that follows covers one T cell receptor (beta chain) sequence. Generated by immunoSEQ multiplex PCR, the TCRdb table keeps only in-frame clones and is missing some. The sample yields fewer than 400,000 clones, around 84% seen once. The CDR3 has 15 amino acids. CDR1 is SEHNR, CDR2 FQNEAQ, per germline (reference sequence). Trimming took 4 bases from V and 5 from J, leaving 18 bases between them. This record comes from a study of blood T cell repertoires in COVID-19. In the study overall: Samples of COVID-19 (acute and convalescent) were obtained from the United States, Italy and Spain.

This receptor was identified in a woman aged 18-29 years with acute or convalescent COVID-19. J is TRBJ2-7 and V is TRBV7-9, with D perhaps matching TRBD2 (5 bases). Sequenced input: peripheral blood. The CDR3 protein is CASSYRGQSNDEQYF. CDR3 nucleotides: TGTGCCAGCAGCTACCGGGGTCAGTCGAACGACGAGCAGTACTTC. Filled out from reference TRBV7-9 and TRBJ2-7, the complete variable domain reads DTGVSQNPRHKITKRGQNVTFRCDPISEHNRLYWYRQTLGQGPEFLTYFQNEAQLEKSRLLSDRFSAERPKGSFSTLEIQRTEQGDSAMYLCASSYRGQSNDEQYFGPGTRLTVT.